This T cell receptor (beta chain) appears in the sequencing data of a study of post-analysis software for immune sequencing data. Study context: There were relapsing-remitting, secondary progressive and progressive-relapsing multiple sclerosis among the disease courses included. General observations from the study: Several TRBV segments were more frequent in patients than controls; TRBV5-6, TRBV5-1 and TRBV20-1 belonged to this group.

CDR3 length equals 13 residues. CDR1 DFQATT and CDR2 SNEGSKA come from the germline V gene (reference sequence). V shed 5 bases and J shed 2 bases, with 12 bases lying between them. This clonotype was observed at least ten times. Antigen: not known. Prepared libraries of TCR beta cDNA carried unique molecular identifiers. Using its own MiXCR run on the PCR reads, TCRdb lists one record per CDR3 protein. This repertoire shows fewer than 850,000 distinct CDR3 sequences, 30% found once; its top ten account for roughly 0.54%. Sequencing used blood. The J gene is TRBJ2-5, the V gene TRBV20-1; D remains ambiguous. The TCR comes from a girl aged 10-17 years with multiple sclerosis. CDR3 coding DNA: TGCAGTGCTCCCCCCAGGCCACAAGAGACCCAGTACTTC. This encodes CSAPPRPQETQYF.